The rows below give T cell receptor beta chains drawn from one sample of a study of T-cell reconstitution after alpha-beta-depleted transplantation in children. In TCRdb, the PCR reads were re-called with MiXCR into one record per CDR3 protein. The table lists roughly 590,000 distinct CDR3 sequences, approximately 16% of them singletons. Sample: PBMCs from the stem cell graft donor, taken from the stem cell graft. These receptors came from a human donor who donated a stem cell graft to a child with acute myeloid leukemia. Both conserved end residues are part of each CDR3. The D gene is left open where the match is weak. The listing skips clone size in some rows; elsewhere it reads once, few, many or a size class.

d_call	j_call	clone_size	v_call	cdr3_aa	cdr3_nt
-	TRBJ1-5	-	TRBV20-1	CSARDPRARGQPQHF	TGCAGTGCTAGAGATCCCAGGGCCCGGGGTCAGCCCCAGCATTTT
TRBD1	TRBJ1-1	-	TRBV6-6	CASSYIGTGEAFF	TGTGCCAGCAGTTATATAGGGACAGGGGAAGCTTTCTTT
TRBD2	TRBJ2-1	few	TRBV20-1	CSARDTGLAGTYNEQFF	TGCAGTGCTAGAGATACGGGACTAGCGGGAACCTACAATGAGCAGTTCTTC
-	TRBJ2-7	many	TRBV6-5	CASGFRAVYEQYF	TGTGCCAGCGGGTTCAGGGCTGTCTACGAGCAGTACTTC
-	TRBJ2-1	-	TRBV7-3	CASSRGSGREQFF	TGTGCCAGCAGTCGCGGCAGCGGGCGGGAGCAGTTCTTC
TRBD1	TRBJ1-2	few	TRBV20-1	CSARDQTGGPYGYTF	TGCAGTGCTAGGGACCAGACAGGGGGGCCCTATGGCTACACCTTC
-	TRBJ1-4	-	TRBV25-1	CASSIGDEKLFF	TGTGCCAGCAGCATAGGGGATGAAAAACTGTTTTTT
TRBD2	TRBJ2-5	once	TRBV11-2	CASSSGRLAGGPGETQYF	TGTGCCAGCAGCTCCGGCCGACTAGCGGGGGGGCCGGGGGAGACCCAGTACTTC
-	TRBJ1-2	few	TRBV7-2	CASSLRKGDYGYTF	TGTGCCAGCAGCTTACGCAAAGGGGACTATGGCTACACCTTC
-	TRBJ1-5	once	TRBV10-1	CTSRTRRAGLGQPQHF	TGCACCAGCAGAACACGCAGAGCAGGCCTAGGTCAGCCCCAGCATTTT
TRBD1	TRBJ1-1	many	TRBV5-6	CASRRPGGANTEAFF	TGTGCCAGCAGACGGCCAGGGGGTGCTAACACTGAAGCTTTCTTT
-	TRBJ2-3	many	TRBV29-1	CSVAGLLVDTQYF	TGCAGCGTCGCGGGACTCCTGGTGGATACGCAGTATTTT
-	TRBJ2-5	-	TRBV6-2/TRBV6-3	CASSYHRWADQETQYF	TGTGCCAGCAGTTACCATCGTTGGGCGGACCAAGAGACCCAGTACTTC
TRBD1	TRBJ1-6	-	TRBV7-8	CASSLEDRRSPLHF	TGTGCCAGCAGCTTAGAGGACAGGCGTTCACCCCTCCACTTT
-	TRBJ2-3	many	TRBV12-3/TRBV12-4	CASSLDSITDTQYF	TGTGCCAGCAGTTTGGACTCAATCACAGATACGCAGTATTTT
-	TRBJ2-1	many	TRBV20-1	CSAGRQVHNEQFF	TGCAGTGCTGGGCGACAGGTACACAATGAGCAGTTCTTC
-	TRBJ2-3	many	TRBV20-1	CSARGAAGRTDTQYF	TGCAGTGCTAGAGGGGCGGCAGGGAGAACAGATACGCAGTATTTT
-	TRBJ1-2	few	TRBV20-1	CSAVTGYGYTF	TGCAGTGCCGTAACAGGCTATGGCTACACCTTC
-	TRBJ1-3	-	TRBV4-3	CASSQGLGITSIYF	TGCGCCAGCAGCCAAGGCCTAGGGATTACCTCCATATATTTT
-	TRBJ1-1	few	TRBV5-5	CASSLSGKGRTEAFF	TGTGCCAGCAGCTTATCAGGAAAAGGGAGGACTGAAGCTTTCTTT
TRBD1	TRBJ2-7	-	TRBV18	CASSAGQGIYEQYF	TGTGCCAGCTCCGCGGGACAGGGAATATACGAGCAGTACTTC
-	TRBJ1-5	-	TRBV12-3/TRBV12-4	CASSEDRAQHF	TGTGCCAGCAGTGAGGACAGAGCTCAGCATTTT
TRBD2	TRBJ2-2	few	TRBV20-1	CSAANTGGNTGELFF	TGCAGTGCTGCCAACACGGGGGGGAACACCGGGGAGCTGTTTTTT
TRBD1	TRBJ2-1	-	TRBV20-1	CSANGQGLPNEQFF	TGCAGTGCTAATGGACAGGGGTTACCCAATGAGCAGTTCTTC
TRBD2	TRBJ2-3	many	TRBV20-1	CSAVAGGSTDTQYF	TGCAGTGCTGTAGCGGGGGGGAGCACAGATACGCAGTATTTT
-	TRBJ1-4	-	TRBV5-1	CASSSGVGRRTNEKLFF	TGCGCCAGCAGCTCTGGTGTTGGTCGGAGAACTAATGAAAAACTGTTTTTT
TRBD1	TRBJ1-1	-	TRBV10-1	CASSELGQGNTEAFF	TGCGCCAGCAGTGAGTTAGGACAGGGGAACACTGAAGCTTTCTTT
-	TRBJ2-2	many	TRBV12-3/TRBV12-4	CASRTPARNTGELFF	TGTGCCAGCAGAACGCCCGCTCGTAACACCGGGGAGCTGTTTTTT
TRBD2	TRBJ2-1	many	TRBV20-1	CSARDGAGGYNEQFF	TGCAGTGCTAGAGATGGAGCGGGGGGGTACAATGAGCAGTTCTTC
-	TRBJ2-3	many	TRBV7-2	CASSSRTDTQYF	TGTGCCAGCAGCTCTCGCACAGATACGCAGTATTTT
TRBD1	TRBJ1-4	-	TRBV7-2	CASSIRTGNEKLFF	TGTGCCAGCAGCATCCGGACAGGGAATGAAAAACTGTTTTTT
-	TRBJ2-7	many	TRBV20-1	CSARPLRGLGVEQYF	TGCAGTGCTAGACCGCTGCGGGGTCTCGGGGTCGAGCAGTACTTC
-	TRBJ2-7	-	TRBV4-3	CASSQVGGSYEQYF	TGCGCCAGCAGCCAAGTGGGGGGATCCTACGAGCAGTACTTC
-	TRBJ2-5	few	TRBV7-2	CASSLGGIGQETQYF	TGTGCCAGCAGCTTAGGAGGGATAGGGCAAGAGACCCAGTACTTC
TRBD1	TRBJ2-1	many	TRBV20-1	CSAQPGQGAPEQFF	TGCAGTGCCCAACCGGGACAGGGGGCGCCTGAGCAGTTCTTC
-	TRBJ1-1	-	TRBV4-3	CASSQGELNTEAFF	TGCGCCAGCAGCCAAGGGGAGTTGAACACTGAAGCTTTCTTT
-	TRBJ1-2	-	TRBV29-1	CSVEDRQGIYGYTF	TGCAGCGTTGAAGATCGGCAGGGGATCTATGGCTACACCTTC
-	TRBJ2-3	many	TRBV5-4	CASSLDQISTDTQYF	TGTGCCAGCAGCTTGGACCAAATTTCGACGGATACGCAGTATTTT
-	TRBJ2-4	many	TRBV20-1	CSARDNRDSLAKNIQYF	TGCAGTGCTAGAGATAACAGGGATTCCTTAGCCAAAAACATTCAGTACTTC
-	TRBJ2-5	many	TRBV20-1	CSARAGGSQETQYF	TGCAGTGCTAGAGCAGGTGGTAGCCAAGAGACCCAGTACTTC
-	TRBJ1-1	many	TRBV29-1	CSGGDAEAFF	TGCAGCGGTGGGGACGCTGAAGCTTTCTTT
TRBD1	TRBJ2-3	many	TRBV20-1	CSARDLEGRTGSTDTQYF	TGCAGTGCTAGAGATCTTGAAGGTAGGACAGGGAGCACAGATACGCAGTATTTT
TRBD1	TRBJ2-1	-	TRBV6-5	CASSYGVWDRENNEQFF	TGTGCCAGCAGTTACGGAGTTTGGGACAGGGAGAACAATGAGCAGTTCTTC